This section outlines one T cell receptor beta chain sequence together with its context. Its matching antigen is unknown. TCRdb used MiXCR to reprocess the 5' RACE reads, holding one entry per CDR3 protein. The data hold approximately 350,000 distinct CDR3 sequences, with 20% to 25% observed a single time. The data were taken from a study of CD8 T cells in ankylosing spondylitis. V was trimmed by 5 bases and J by 1 base, leaving 13 bases between them. This CDR3 spans 16 amino acids. Germline CDR1 and CDR2: KGHDR and SFDVKD. Study-level points and caveats: Prior literature has documented some motif variants in synovial fluid and blood from reactive arthritis.

Material for sequencing was blood, either unsorted or a sorted T cell fraction (not recorded which). The rearrangement links TRBV24-1 to TRBJ2-2; D is uncertain. The sequence came from a male donor with ankylosing spondylitis or in good health (not recorded which). In nucleotides, the CDR3 is TGTGCCACCAGTGTTTCCGGATCTTGGAACACCGGGGAGCTGTTTTTT. It translates to CATSVSGSWNTGELFF.